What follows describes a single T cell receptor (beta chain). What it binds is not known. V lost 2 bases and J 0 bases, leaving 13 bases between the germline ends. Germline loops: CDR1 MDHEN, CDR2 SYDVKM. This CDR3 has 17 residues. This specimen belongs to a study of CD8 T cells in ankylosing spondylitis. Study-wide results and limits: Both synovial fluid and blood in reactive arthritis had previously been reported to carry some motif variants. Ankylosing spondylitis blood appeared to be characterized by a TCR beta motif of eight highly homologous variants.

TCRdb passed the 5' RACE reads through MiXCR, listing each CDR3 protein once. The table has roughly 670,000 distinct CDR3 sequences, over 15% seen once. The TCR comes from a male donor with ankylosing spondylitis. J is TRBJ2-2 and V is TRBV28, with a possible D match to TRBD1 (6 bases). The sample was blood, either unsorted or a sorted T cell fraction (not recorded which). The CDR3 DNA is TGTGCCAGCAGTTTAACTCCGGGACAATCGAACACCGGGGAGCTGTTTTTT. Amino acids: CASSLTPGQSNTGELFF.